The entry below gives a single T cell receptor (beta chain) sequence along with its context. Its antigen is currently not known. Base qualities are not at hand, and no much larger clone is one base apart. In the same sample, other DNA sequences code for this CDR3. The germline V gene yields SGHDT for CDR1 and YYEEEE for CDR2. The CDR3 runs 13 residues from the cysteine to the phenylalanine. The retained sequence is limited to the CDR3, 39 bases, with the frame set at the first base. V is clipped by 0 bases and J by 3 bases, and the sequence between their germline boundaries is 7 bases long. This sample is part of a study of shared clonotypes between healthy human individuals (TCRdb year 2020). Describing the broader study: The cohort comprised a couple of women and three men aged 18 to 49 years. For each donor, CD4 naive and CD4 memory were each run on three plates, CD8 naive on two plates, and CD8 memory on one plate. The study deeply sequenced blood TCR repertoires of several healthy adults to estimate repertoire size and the extent of clonotype sharing between individuals. Libraries were prepared and TCR repertoires were sequenced by different laboratories using diverse techniques, in order to increase sequencing depth and limit assay-specific biases. Each donor's leukapheresis produced roughly between roughly 0.85 and 10 billion PBMCs.

CD8 naive samples were CD45RO-negative cells positively selected for CCR7, giving a CD45RA+CCR7+ population that excluded TemRA cells. Healthy HIV-negative adults with no recently reported acute infections or vaccinations were included as donors. Every donor was a Caucasian adult living in Nashville, Tennessee, USA. Blood was collected by leukapheresis, and PBMCs were isolated by Ficoll-Histopaque density gradient centrifugation and then cryopreserved in liquid nitrogen vapor phase. Purity and quantity of every magnetically sorted T cell population were checked by analytical flow cytometry. Genomic DNA was isolated from each sorted fraction and quantified by UV absorbance on a Nanodrop 2000c. Summary of the overall study and its limitations: Pairwise subsampling indicated that sequencing depth was expected to affect the degree of clonotype sharing among donors. Across a handful of donors, roughly 5.1% of naive CD4, over 3% of naive CD8, around 2.5% of memory CD4, and about 0.44% of memory CD8 clonotypes were shared. Naive subsets generally had larger estimated clonotype richness than memory subsets. Incomplete sequencing was indicated by rarefaction of sorted-subset datasets, despite the large sequencing depth. Sampling was restricted to blood, and TCR repertoires in tissues likely differ from the TCR repertoires found in blood. Higher generation probabilities were observed for clonotypes shared by all four sorted-subset donors than for non-shared clonotypes. The small number of donors limited the genetic and exposure-history diversity represented.

TCR CDR3 regions were amplified from genomic DNA by multiplex PCR using the deep immunoSEQ assay. For each cell subset, the extracted genomic DNA was distributed evenly across all wells of several immunoSEQ 96-well plates, and each plate served as one replicate. For sorted subsets, approximately 0.2 ug of genomic DNA, equivalent to 30,000 or so T cell genomes, went into each replicate PCR. Purified libraries were quantified with a Qubit 3.0 fluorometer, sized on a Bioanalyzer 2100, and re-quantified with the KAPA Library Quantification kit. Every immunoSEQ 96-well plate was sequenced on a dedicated single-read 150-cycle Illumina NextSeq 550 flow cell. In the source study's methods: The immunoSEQ output contained only junctional sequences without quality scores, so filtering could not match that applied to full-length reads. Sequences were annotated with PyIR, a Python wrapper for IgBLAST v1.9, and V/J genes and CDR3 were assigned using IMGT germline references. Reads were removed for weak V/J assignments (E-value above 1e-6), missing CDR3, stop codons, out-of-frame junctions, or ambiguous translated residues. V3J clonotypes were defined as sequences sharing the same inferred V gene, J gene, and CDR3 amino acid sequence. Percentage overlap between repertoires was computed as shared unique clonotypes divided by the size of the smaller repertoire. RTK rarefaction, the Chao1 estimator, and Recon v2.1 estimates of unobserved clonotypes were used to assess repertoire richness. Generation probabilities for all TCRbeta clonotypes obtained by the gDNA method from a few donors were computed using OLGA. Held by TCRdb, this immuneACCESS table contains in-frame sequences only and omits some clones. Under half of the omission traces to an unresolved V gene where checked; the cause of the rest is unknown. V, J and clone size are those of that table, while D and trimming were read from the DNA. Here the sample has just over 2,000,000 clones; about 95% occur a single time. The ten largest clonotypes hold 0.9% to 1.4% of the sample.

The origin of this receptor is a man younger than 35 in good health. Sequencing input: naive CD8+ T cells sorted from blood. The cell subset or site label here, explained by the study, means: CD45RA+CCR7+. This chain joins TRBV5-6 to TRBJ2-7; there is no confident call for the D gene. The CDR3 reads as follows: CASSLGPDYEQYF. The sequence in DNA is TGTGCCAGCAGCTTGGGACCGGACTACGAGCAGTACTTC.